The table lists the clone carrying this T cell receptor beta chain with many counts. RNA transcripts served as the template for amplifying TCR beta CDR3 regions. Using the HTBI primer set, a first-round RT-PCR was run on the TCR CDR3. MiXCR, applied by TCRdb to the multiplex PCR reads, yields one record per CDR3 protein. The sample has around 480,000 distinct CDR3 sequences, approximately 15% seen once. The data are from a study of T cells in Graves' hyperthyroidism and ophthalmopathy. Graves' hyperthyroidism qualified as stable when ophthalmopathy did not progress within 18 months. Aged 18 to 65, the patients had hyperthyroidism that was newly diagnosed and had lasted under 2 months. Sequences were obtained from blood. This receptor was identified in a woman between 18 and 30 years old with Graves' hyperthyroidism.

CDR3 DNA: TGTGCCAGCAGTGCATCCGGGGAGCTGTTTTTT. As protein: CASSASGELFF. The V and J genes are TRBV27 and TRBJ2-2; D call uncertain. CDR1 is MNHEY, CDR2 SMNVEV, per germline (reference sequence). V lost 5 bases, J lost 6 bases, and 4 bases lay in between. The CDR3 length is 11 residues.